The rows below give T cell receptor beta chains drawn from one sample of a study of T cells in tuberculosis. Measured with immunoSEQ multiplex PCR; TCRdb has only the in-frame clones, and not every one. In the table there are tens of thousands of clones, roughly 93% of which are singletons. Material for sequencing was CD1b-GMM tetramer-negative cells sorted from PBMCs. The receptors originated from an adult woman with latent tuberculosis. CDR3s include the opening cysteine and the closing phenylalanine or tryptophan. Fields, in order: clone size, J gene, V gene, D gene, CDR3 protein, CDR3 DNA. The D gene is left open where the match is weak. Clone size is shown for a subset of rows, as once, few, many or a class of expanded clone.

.,TRBJ2-2,TRBV30,TRBD2,CAWSVLDGGDTGELFF,TGCGCCTGGAGTGTACTTGACGGGGGGGACACCGGGGAGCTGTTTTTT
.,TRBJ2-5,TRBV7-2,.,CASSLFIGETQYF,TGTGCCAGCAGCTTATTTATCGGGGAGACCCAGTACTTC
.,TRBJ2-7,TRBV5-4,TRBD1,CASSRPPGQGSGEQYF,TGTGCCAGCAGTAGGCCACCGGGACAGGGGTCTGGTGAGCAGTACTTC
.,TRBJ2-5,TRBV2,TRBD1,CASSEDRGETQYF,TGTGCCAGCAGTGAAGACAGGGGAGAGACCCAGTACTTC
.,TRBJ2-1,TRBV18,TRBD2,CASSPSWLAAYNEQFF,TGTGCCAGCTCACCCTCCTGGCTAGCGGCTTACAATGAGCAGTTCTTC
.,TRBJ2-7,TRBV5-1,TRBD1,CASRIGQGQGGYEQYF,TGCGCCAGCAGAATTGGCCAGGGACAGGGGGGTTACGAGCAGTACTTC
.,TRBJ2-3,TRBV5-6,TRBD2,CASSSTGLAGGGDTQYF,TGTGCCAGCAGCTCCACCGGGCTAGCGGGGGGCGGAGATACGCAGTATTTT
.,TRBJ1-2,TRBV5-4,TRBD1,CASSFPGQGGRGYTF,TGTGCCAGCAGCTTTCCGGGACAGGGGGGAAGAGGCTACACCTTC
.,TRBJ2-5,TRBV15,.,CATSTRQAGRHSDQETQYF,TGTGCCACCAGCACAAGACAGGCCGGACGCCATTCGGACCAAGAGACCCAGTACTTC
.,TRBJ1-1,TRBV6-6,.,CASSHILPGQEAFF,TGTGCCAGCAGTCACATACTACCGGGACAAGAAGCTTTCTTT
.,TRBJ1-3,TRBV7-2,.,CASSPETSGNTIYF,TGTGCCAGCAGCCCTGAGACATCTGGAAACACCATATATTTT
.,TRBJ2-1,TRBV5-1,.,CASSLVLGNEQFF,TGCGCCAGCAGCTTGGTTCTCGGCAATGAGCAGTTCTTC
.,TRBJ2-7,TRBV5-6,TRBD1,CASSPWVWDRGNDEQYF,TGTGCCAGCAGCCCATGGGTGTGGGACAGGGGAAACGACGAGCAGTACTTC
few,TRBJ1-4,TRBV7-2,.,CASSLDFSTNEKLFF,TGTGCCAGCAGCTTAGACTTCTCAACTAATGAAAAACTGTTTTTT
.,TRBJ2-3,TRBV2,TRBD1,CASRPNLRTGGTDTQYF,TGTGCCAGCAGACCGAACCTCCGGACAGGGGGCACAGATACGCAGTATTTT
.,TRBJ1-5,TRBV21-1,.,CASSKGTPGQGNQPQHF,TGTGCCAGCAGCAAAGGGACTCCGGGACAGGGCAATCAGCCCCAGCATTTT
.,TRBJ2-1,TRBV19,TRBD2,CASMLAGVYNEQFF,TGTGCCAGTATGCTAGCGGGGGTGTACAATGAGCAGTTCTTC
.,TRBJ2-5,TRBV4-1,.,CASSQPGEETQYF,TGCGCCAGCAGCCAACCGGGGGAAGAGACCCAGTACTTC
.,TRBJ2-7,TRBV30,.,CACLNSGYEQYF,TGTGCCTGCCTTAATTCAGGGTACGAGCAGTACTTC
.,TRBJ2-3,TRBV7-9,.,CASSLRLRLRQYF,TGTGCCAGCAGCTTGCGACTCCGGTTGAGGCAGTATTTT
.,TRBJ1-5,TRBV6-1,.,CASSEGGKGQPQHF,TGTGCCAGCAGTGAAGGGGGCAAGGGTCAGCCCCAGCATTTT
.,TRBJ1-2,TRBV30,.,CAWSVGLSMSGYGYTF,TGTGCCTGGAGTGTGGGGCTTTCTATGTCTGGCTATGGCTACACCTTC
.,TRBJ1-2,TRBV11-2,.,CASSLEYSGPYGYTF,TGTGCCAGCAGCTTAGAATACAGTGGCCCCTATGGCTACACCTTC
few,TRBJ1-5,TRBV19,.,CASSMRGGYQPQHF,TGTGCCAGTAGTATGAGGGGGGGCTATCAGCCCCAGCATTTT
.,TRBJ2-3,TRBV19,TRBD2,CASSGLAGGPKDTQYF,TGTGCCAGTAGTGGACTAGCGGGGGGGCCTAAAGATACGCAGTATTTT
.,TRBJ2-7,TRBV7-9,TRBD2,CASSLERGGDYEQYF,TGTGCCAGCAGCTTAGAGCGGGGGGGCGACTACGAGCAGTACTTC
.,TRBJ2-7,TRBV29-1,.,CSVGNPGYEQYF,TGCAGCGTTGGTAACCCGGGGTACGAGCAGTACTTC
.,TRBJ1-6,TRBV6-1,TRBD1,CASSEGTGHSPLHF,TGTGCCAGCAGTGAAGGGACAGGCCATTCACCCCTCCACTTT
.,TRBJ1-2,TRBV5-1,.,CASSLDYGGYTF,TGCGCCAGCAGCTTGGACTACGGAGGCTACACCTTC
once,TRBJ2-5,TRBV5-8,.,CASSLIRETQYF,TGTGCCAGCAGCTTGATCCGAGAGACCCAGTACTTC
.,TRBJ2-1,TRBV9,TRBD2,CASSTSGGGNEQFF,TGTGCCAGTTCGACTAGCGGGGGGGGAAATGAGCAGTTCTTC
.,TRBJ1-5,TRBV4-3,.,CASSQGVGGPNQPQHF,TGCGCCAGCAGCCAAGGGGTCGGGGGGCCCAATCAGCCCCAGCATTTT
.,TRBJ2-5,TRBV5-1,TRBD2,CASSLGGGRQETQYF,TGCGCCAGCAGCTTGGGCGGGGGTAGGCAAGAGACCCAGTACTTC
.,TRBJ2-1,TRBV11-3,.,CASSFGGTYNEQFF,TGTGCCAGCAGCTTTGGGGGGACCTACAATGAGCAGTTCTTC
.,TRBJ1-5,TRBV19,.,CASSVIRVSSNQPQHF,TGTGCCAGTAGTGTGATCAGGGTCTCGAGCAATCAGCCCCAGCATTTT
.,TRBJ2-2,TRBV5-4,TRBD2,CASSFRAGGRNTGELFF,TGTGCCAGCAGCTTTCGAGCGGGGGGGCGGAACACCGGGGAGCTGTTTTTT
once,TRBJ1-1,TRBV6-5,.,CASSFRGVNTEAFF,TGTGCCAGCAGCTTTAGGGGTGTGAACACTGAAGCTTTCTTT
.,TRBJ2-5,TRBV5-8,.,CASSLVFGAAETQYF,TGTGCCAGCAGCTTGGTATTTGGGGCAGCGGAGACCCAGTACTTC
.,TRBJ1-5,TRBV27,.,CASSLIGGGRQPQHF,TGTGCCAGCAGTCTCATCGGGGGGGGCCGTCAGCCCCAGCATTTT
.,TRBJ1-3,TRBV28,TRBD1,CASSRTDRGRDTIYF,TGTGCCAGCAGTCGAACGGACAGGGGGCGTGACACCATATATTTT
.,TRBJ2-1,TRBV7-2,.,CASSPRTFSNEQFF,TGTGCCAGCAGCCCCAGGACTTTCTCCAATGAGCAGTTCTTC
.,TRBJ2-5,TRBV5-4,.,CASSLGAGETQYF,TGTGCCAGCAGCCTCGGAGCAGGGGAGACCCAGTACTTC
.,TRBJ1-1,TRBV11-2,TRBD1,CASSFGATGVNTEAFF,TGTGCCAGCAGCTTTGGGGCAACAGGGGTGAACACTGAAGCTTTCTTT
once,TRBJ2-1,TRBV7-8,TRBD1,CASSPTGANNEQFF,TGTGCCAGCAGCCCGACAGGGGCTAACAATGAGCAGTTCTTC
.,TRBJ1-1,TRBV6-5,TRBD1,CASSIQGLGEAFF,TGTGCCAGCAGTATACAGGGGCTCGGAGAAGCTTTCTTT
.,TRBJ2-1,TRBV11-2,TRBD1,CASSLDLGQNNEQFF,TGTGCCAGCAGCTTAGATCTGGGACAGAACAATGAGCAGTTCTTC
.,TRBJ1-6,TRBV30,TRBD1,CAWSQGGNSPLHF,TGTGCCTGGAGTCAGGGGGGCAATTCACCCCTCCACTTT
.,TRBJ2-5,TRBV11-1,TRBD2,CASSTGTSGAETQYF,TGTGCCAGCAGCACCGGGACTAGCGGGGCTGAGACCCAGTACTTC
.,TRBJ2-5,TRBV5-1,TRBD2,CASSPGLAGAFQETQYF,TGCGCCAGCAGCCCGGGACTAGCGGGGGCCTTCCAAGAGACCCAGTACTTC
.,TRBJ2-5,TRBV7-2,TRBD1,CASSDRDQETQYF,TGTGCCAGCAGCGACAGGGATCAAGAGACCCAGTACTTC
.,TRBJ2-2,TRBV10-3,TRBD2,CAISGLATNTGELFF,TGTGCCATCAGTGGACTAGCGACGAACACCGGGGAGCTGTTTTTT